This T cell receptor beta chain was profiled in a study of shared clonotypes between healthy human individuals. This clone occurred once. Its antigen is currently unknown. Some clones are missing from TCRdb's copy, which holds only in-frame ones; the method was immunoSEQ multiplex PCR. The sample lists around 1.9 million clones; 85% to 95% were seen once. Study-wide results and caveats: Investigators expected sequencing depth to affect clonotype sharing among donors. Compared with memory subsets, naive subsets generally had larger estimated richness. Rarefaction gave evidence that sorted-subset sequencing remained incomplete despite large depth.

Naive CD8 cells, CD45RO-negative and positively selected for CCR7, excluded terminally differentiated effector memory CD45RA+ cells. The CDR3 is 16 residues long. The V gene's germline CDR1 is SGHRS and CDR2 YFSETQ. The V and J ends lost 1 base and 7 bases, in that order; junction bases with no gene match: 8. The sequenced sample was naive CD8+ T cells from PBMCs. The sequence came from a man between 18 and 35 years old in good health. Some clones in this sample may be carry-over from other donors' samples. This chain uses TRBV5-1 with TRBJ2-1; 10 bases are shared with TRBD2. The CDR3 nucleotides are TGCGCCAGCAGCTTGAGTAGACTAGCGGGTACTAATGAGCAGTTCTTC. Encoded protein: CASSLSRLAGTNEQFF.